The rows below give T cell receptor beta chains drawn from one sample of a study of blood T cell repertoires in COVID-19. Assay: immunoSEQ multiplex PCR; the TCRdb copy retains only in-frame clones and omits some. The table lists 100,000 to 150,000 clones, roughly 84% of them singletons, with 1.4% in the top ten. Source material: peripheral blood. The receptors were sampled from a man aged 55 to 70 with acute or convalescent COVID-19. Both conserved end residues are part of each CDR3. A D gene is named only where the DNA matches it firmly. A row's size may be missing; if present it is once, few, many or a size class.

j_call clone_size v_call d_call cdr3_nt cdr3_aa
TRBJ1-4 . TRBV5-1 . TGCGCCAGCAGCTTGGAAGCGCCGGAAAAACTGTTTTTT CASSLEAPEKLFF
TRBJ1-5 once TRBV6-2/TRBV6-3 TRBD1 TGTGCCAGCAGTAAGCCTCCGGGACAGAGCTATAGCAATCAGCCCCAGCATTTT CASSKPPGQSYSNQPQHF
TRBJ1-5 once TRBV18 TRBD1 TGTGCCAGCTCACGGACAGGAAATAGCAATCAGCCCCAGCATTTT CASSRTGNSNQPQHF
TRBJ1-1 . TRBV6-1 . TGTGCCAGCAGTGAAGCAGGGGGTCCTGAAGCTTTCTTT CASSEAGGPEAFF
TRBJ2-3 . TRBV7-6 TRBD2 TGTGCCAGCAGTCTCGGGGCCGCGGGAGGGGCCACGCAGTATTTT CASSLGAAGGATQYF
TRBJ1-6 . TRBV3-1/TRBV3-2 . TGTGCCAGCAGCCAAGGTGGGACACGGAATTCACCCCTCCACTTT CASSQGGTRNSPLHF
TRBJ2-1 . TRBV5-6 . TGTGCCAGCAGCTTGCGCTTTGGACGGGGTTTTCATGAGCAGTTCTTC CASSLRFGRGFHEQFF
TRBJ1-1 once TRBV15 TRBD1 TGTGCCACCAGCAGGTTTCGGGACAGCCGCTGGGGGGCTTTCTTT CATSRFRDSRWGAFF
TRBJ2-7 . TRBV7-6 TRBD2 TGTGCCAGCAAGACTAGCGGGGGGTCCTACGAGCAGTACTTC CASKTSGGSYEQYF
TRBJ1-6 . TRBV28 TRBD1 TGTGCCAGCAGTCGGGACAGGGGGCAGTATTCACCCCTCCACTTT CASSRDRGQYSPLHF
TRBJ2-5 . TRBV19 TRBD1 TGTGCCAGTATCTCCGGGACAGAAGAGACCCAGTACTTC CASISGTEETQYF
TRBJ2-7 once TRBV14 . TGTGCCAGCAGCCAAGACACCTACGAGCAGTACTTC CASSQDTYEQYF
TRBJ1-5 . TRBV25-1 . TGTGCCAGCAGGGGGGCAGGGGTTTGGCAGCCCCAGCATTTT CASRGAGVWQPQHF
TRBJ2-3 once TRBV28 . TGTGCCAGCAGTTTGACCACGCGGTCTAGCACAGATACGCAGTATTTT CASSLTTRSSTDTQYF
TRBJ2-2 . TRBV5-1 TRBD1 TGCGCCAGCAGTCGGGGACAGGAGATTTGGGCGAACACCGGGGAGCTGTTTTTT CASSRGQEIWANTGELFF
TRBJ2-7 . TRBV6-5 TRBD2 TGTGCCAGCAGTTACTCGTCTAGCGGGGGCCACGAGCAGTACTTC CASSYSSSGGHEQYF
TRBJ1-1 . TRBV5-1 TRBD1 TGCGCCAGCAGCTCGGGGACAGGGCTTACTGAAGCTTTCTTT CASSSGTGLTEAFF
TRBJ2-3 . TRBV11-1 . TGTGCCAGCAGCTTGGGTAGGAGGGTGTACACAGATACGCAGTATTTT CASSLGRRVYTDTQYF
TRBJ2-6 . TRBV27 . TGTGCCAGCAGTTTTATCAGCTCTGGGGCCAACGTCCTGACTTTC CASSFISSGANVLTF
TRBJ1-3 . TRBV6-1 TRBD1 TGTGCCAGCAGTGGGACAGGTCATCGACCCGGAAACACCATATATTTT CASSGTGHRPGNTIYF
TRBJ2-5 many TRBV19 . TGTGCCAGTAGTCCGGGATTCCAAGAGACCCAGTACTTC CASSPGFQETQYF
TRBJ1-6 . TRBV25-1 TRBD1 TGTGCCAGCAGTTTAACAGGGGATTCACCCCTCCACTTT CASSLTGDSPLHF
TRBJ2-1 . TRBV7-2 TRBD2 TGTGCCAGCAGCTTGGGGGAGGGCGCTCGAAATGAGCAGTTCTTC CASSLGEGARNEQFF
TRBJ2-2 once TRBV27 TRBD1 TGTGCCAGCAGGGTATCCGGGACAGCCACCGGGGAGCTGTTTTTT CASRVSGTATGELFF
TRBJ2-5 . TRBV30 TRBD2 TGTGCCTGGAGTCCGGGGGGTGGAGAGACCCAGTACTTC CAWSPGGGETQYF
TRBJ1-4 few TRBV28 . TGTGCCAGCACCGAGCAGGGGACTAATGAAAAACTGTTTTTT CASTEQGTNEKLFF
TRBJ2-3 . TRBV3-1/TRBV3-2 TRBD2 TGTGCCAGCAGCCACCCCTTTCCGGCTAGCGGGATTAAAGATACGCAGTATTTT CASSHPFPASGIKDTQYF
TRBJ2-3 . TRBV5-1 . TGCGCCAGCAGCGACGGGACTCCTGCCACGGATACGCAGTATTTT CASSDGTPATDTQYF
TRBJ2-3 . TRBV7-9 . TGTGCCAGCAGCTTATACCCCGCTGGCCTTAGCACAGATACGCAGTATTTT CASSLYPAGLSTDTQYF
TRBJ2-7 . TRBV19 . TGTGCCACAGGAGCGGCCTCCTACGAGCAGTACTTC CATGAASYEQYF
TRBJ2-7 . TRBV15 TRBD2 TGTGCCACCAGCAGAGATCACGGGGGGATATACGAGCAGTACTTC CATSRDHGGIYEQYF
TRBJ2-3 . TRBV5-4 . TGTGCCAGCAGCTTATCCGGCACAGATACGCAGTATTTT CASSLSGTDTQYF
TRBJ2-7 . TRBV6-1 TRBD1 TGTGCCAGCAGTGAAGGAGGGGGACAGGGGGCGGATTACGAGCAGTACTTC CASSEGGGQGADYEQYF
TRBJ1-4 . TRBV5-1 TRBD1 TGCGCCAGCAGCTTGGACAGGGGCCCTAATGAAAAACTGTTTTTT CASSLDRGPNEKLFF
TRBJ2-7 . TRBV20-1 TRBD1 TGCAGTGCTAGTGGCCCAGGGGGAACGTCCTACGAGCAGTACTTC CSASGPGGTSYEQYF
TRBJ1-2 . TRBV12-3/TRBV12-4 TRBD1 TGTGCCAGCAGTATAAACCGACAGGGTGGCTACACCTTC CASSINRQGGYTF